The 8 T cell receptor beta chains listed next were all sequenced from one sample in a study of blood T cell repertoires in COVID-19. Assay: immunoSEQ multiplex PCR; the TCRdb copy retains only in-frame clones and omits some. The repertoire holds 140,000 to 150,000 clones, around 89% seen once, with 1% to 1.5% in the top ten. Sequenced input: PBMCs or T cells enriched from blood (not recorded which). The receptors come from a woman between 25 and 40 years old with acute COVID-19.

This CDR3 is CASSLGGRVWFANTGELFF. CDR3 in DNA: TGTGCCAGCAGCTTGGGGGGCAGGGTTTGGTTCGCGAACACCGGGGAGCTGTTTTTT. The chain uses TRBV5-8 and TRBJ2-2; a possible D gene is TRBD1 (5 bases). The CDR3 runs to 19 residues. From germline, CDR1 is SGHTS and CDR2 YDEGEE. Trimming took off 0 bases at V and 0 bases at J, with 18 bases between the two ends.

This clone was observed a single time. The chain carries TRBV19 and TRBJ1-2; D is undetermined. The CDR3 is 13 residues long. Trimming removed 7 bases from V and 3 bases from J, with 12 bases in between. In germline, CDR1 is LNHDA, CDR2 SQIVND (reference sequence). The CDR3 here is CASKVPGDYGYTF. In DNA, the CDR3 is TGTGCCAGTAAAGTCCCAGGTGACTATGGCTACACCTTC. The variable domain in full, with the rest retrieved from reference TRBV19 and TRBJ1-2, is DGGITQSPKYLFRKEGQNVTLSCEQNLNHDAMYWYRQDPGQGLRLIYYSQIVNDFQKGDIAEGYSVSREKKESFPLTVTSAQKNPTAFYLCASKVPGDYGYTFGSGTRLTVV.

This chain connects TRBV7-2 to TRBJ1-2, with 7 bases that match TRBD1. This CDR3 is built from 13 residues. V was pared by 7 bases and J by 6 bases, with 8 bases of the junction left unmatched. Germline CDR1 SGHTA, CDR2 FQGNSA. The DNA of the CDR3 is TGTGCCAGCATGCAGACAGGGATCAATGGCTACACCTTC. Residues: CASMQTGINGYTF.

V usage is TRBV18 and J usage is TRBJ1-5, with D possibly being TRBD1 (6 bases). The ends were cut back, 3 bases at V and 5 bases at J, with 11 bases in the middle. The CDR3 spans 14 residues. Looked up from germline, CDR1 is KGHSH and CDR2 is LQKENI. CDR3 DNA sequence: TGTGCCAGCTCACCCGGGACACGTGATCAGCCCCAGCATTTT. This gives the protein CASSPGTRDQPQHF.

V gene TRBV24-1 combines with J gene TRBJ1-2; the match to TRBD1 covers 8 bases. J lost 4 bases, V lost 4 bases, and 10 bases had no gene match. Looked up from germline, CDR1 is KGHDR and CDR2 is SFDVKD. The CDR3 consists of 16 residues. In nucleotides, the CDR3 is TGTGCCACCAGTGACCCCTCGACAGGGGCGCTCTATGGCTACACCTTC. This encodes CATSDPSTGALYGYTF.

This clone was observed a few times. The CDR3 DNA sequence: TGTGCCAGCAGCCCGATACGGACGGGAGAACTGTTTTTT. Protein sequence: CASSPIRTGELFF. This chain uses TRBV7-2 with TRBJ1-4; D call uncertain. This CDR3 has 13 residues. Trimming took 5 bases from V and 12 from J, leaving 16 bases between them. CDR1 is SGHTA, CDR2 FQGNSA, per germline.

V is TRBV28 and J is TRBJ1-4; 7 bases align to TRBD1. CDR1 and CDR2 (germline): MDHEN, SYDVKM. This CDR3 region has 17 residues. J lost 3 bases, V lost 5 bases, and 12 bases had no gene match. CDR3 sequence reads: CASSRLGGPGANEKLFF. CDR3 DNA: TGTGCCAGCAGTCGATTAGGGGGCCCTGGGGCTAATGAAAAACTGTTTTTT.

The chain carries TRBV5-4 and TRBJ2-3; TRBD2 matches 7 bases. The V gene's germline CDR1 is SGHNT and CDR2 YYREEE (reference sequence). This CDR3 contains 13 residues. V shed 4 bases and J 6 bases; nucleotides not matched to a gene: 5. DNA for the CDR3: TGTGCCAGCAGCCATGCGGGAGAGGATACGCAGTATTTT. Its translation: CASSHAGEDTQYF. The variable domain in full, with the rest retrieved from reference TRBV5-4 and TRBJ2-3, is ETGVTQSPTHLIKTRGQQVTLRCSSQSGHNTVSWYQQALGQGPQFIFQYYREEENGRGNFPPRFSGLQFPNYSSELNVNALELDDSALYLCASSHAGEDTQYFGPGTRLTVL.